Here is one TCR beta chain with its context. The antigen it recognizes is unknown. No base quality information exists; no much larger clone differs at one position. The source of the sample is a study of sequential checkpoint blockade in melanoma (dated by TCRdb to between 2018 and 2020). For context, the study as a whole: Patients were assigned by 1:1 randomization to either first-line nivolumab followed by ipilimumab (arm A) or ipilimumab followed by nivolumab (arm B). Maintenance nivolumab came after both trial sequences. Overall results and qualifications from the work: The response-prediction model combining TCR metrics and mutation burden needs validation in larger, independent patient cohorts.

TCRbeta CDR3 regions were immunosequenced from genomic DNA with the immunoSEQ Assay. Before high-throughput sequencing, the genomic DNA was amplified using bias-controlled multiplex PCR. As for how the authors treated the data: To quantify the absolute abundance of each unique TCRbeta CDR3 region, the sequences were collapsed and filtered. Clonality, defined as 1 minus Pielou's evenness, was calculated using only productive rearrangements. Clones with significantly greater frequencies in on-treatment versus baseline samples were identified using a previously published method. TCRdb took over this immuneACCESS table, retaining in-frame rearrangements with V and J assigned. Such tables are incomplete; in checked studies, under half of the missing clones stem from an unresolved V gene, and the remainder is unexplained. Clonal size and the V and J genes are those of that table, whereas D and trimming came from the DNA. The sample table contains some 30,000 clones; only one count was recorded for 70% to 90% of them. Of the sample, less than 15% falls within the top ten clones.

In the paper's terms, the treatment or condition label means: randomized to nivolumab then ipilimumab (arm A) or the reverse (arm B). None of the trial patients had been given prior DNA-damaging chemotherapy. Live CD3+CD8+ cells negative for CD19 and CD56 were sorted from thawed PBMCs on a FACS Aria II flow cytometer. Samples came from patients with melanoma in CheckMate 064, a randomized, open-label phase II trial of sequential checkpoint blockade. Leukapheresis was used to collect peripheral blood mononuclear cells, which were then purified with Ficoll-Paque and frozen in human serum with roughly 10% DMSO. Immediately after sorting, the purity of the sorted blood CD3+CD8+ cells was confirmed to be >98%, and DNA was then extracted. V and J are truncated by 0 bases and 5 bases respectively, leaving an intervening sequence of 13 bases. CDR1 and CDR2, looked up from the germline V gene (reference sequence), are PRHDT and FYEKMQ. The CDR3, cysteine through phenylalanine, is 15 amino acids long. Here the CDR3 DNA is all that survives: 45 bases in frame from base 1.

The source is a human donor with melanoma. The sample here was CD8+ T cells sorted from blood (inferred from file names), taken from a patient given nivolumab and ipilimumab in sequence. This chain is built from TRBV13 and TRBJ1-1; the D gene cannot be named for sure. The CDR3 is CASSLGGGRGTEAFF. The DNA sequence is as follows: TGTGCCAGCAGCTTAGGCGGCGGGAGAGGAACTGAAGCTTTCTTT.